One sample yielded the 26 T cell receptor beta chains listed below, sequenced in a study of CD8 T cells in Susac syndrome. An amount of RNA that ranged from roughly 0.5 to 1 ug was reverse transcribed with random hexamers. TCRdb reprocessed the immunoSEQ multiplex PCR reads with MiXCR, giving one entry per CDR3 protein. The data hold hundreds of thousands of distinct CDR3 sequences, with approximately 94% observed a single time. Input material: CD4+ T cells from PBMCs. These receptor sequences come from a human donor with Susac syndrome.

V is TRBV12-3 or TRBV12-4 and J is TRBJ2-7, with D maybe TRBD2 (6 bases). The germline V and J ends were trimmed by 7 bases and 5 bases, with 18 bases remaining between them. There are 14 residues in the CDR3. The CDR3 loop reads CASTLGTSRDEQYF. DNA of the CDR3: TGTGCCAGCACCCTGGGAACTAGCCGGGACGAGCAGTACTTC.

The rearrangement uses TRBV29-1 and TRBJ2-3; D is undetermined. Germline V lookup: CDR1 SQVTM, CDR2 ANQGSEA. The V and J ends lost 1 base and 4 bases respectively, with 9 bases between them. The CDR3 length is 13 residues. The CDR3 sequence: CSVEARPSDTQYF. CDR3 in DNA: TGCAGCGTTGAAGCAAGACCCTCAGATACGCAGTATTTT.

The chain uses TRBV5-1 and TRBJ1-3; tentative D call: TRBD1 (5 bases). Trimming left V 3 bases short and J 1 base short, with 8 bases between. The CDR3 totals 14 residues. Germline V gene lookup returns CDR1 SGHRS and CDR2 YFSETQ. The CDR3 protein is CASSWGTSGNTIYF. The CDR3, as DNA: TGCGCCAGCAGCTGGGGGACTTCTGGAAACACCATATATTTT.

This clonotype came up once. The rearrangement joins TRBV29-1 to TRBJ1-2, with a possible D match to TRBD1 (5 bases). The CDR3 is 15 amino acids. The germline CDR1 and CDR2 sequences are SQVTM and ANQGSEA. V lost 4 bases and J lost 5, with 20 bases in between. The CDR3 coding sequence is TGCAGCGTTGTCCTCGGGACGGGGAATTGGTATGGCTACACCTTC. Translated: CSVVLGTGNWYGYTF.

This chain connects TRBV12-3 or TRBV12-4 to TRBJ1-2; D ambiguous. Between the trimmed V and J ends, which lost 0 bases and 4 bases, there was a span of 3 bases. The CDR3 length is 12 residues. As DNA, the CDR3 is TGTGCCAGCAGTTTAGCAGGCTATGGCTACACCTTC. Protein: CASSLAGYGYTF.

This clonotype was found once. The V and J genes are TRBV27 and TRBJ2-2, with 13 bases matching TRBD2. CDR1 and CDR2 (germline): MNHEY, SMNVEV (reference sequence). Unmatched junction bases numbered 8, after V lost 6 bases and J lost 7 bases. This CDR3 is 16 amino acids long. The CDR3: CASRLLAGGPNGELFF. For the CDR3, the DNA is TGTGCCAGCAGACTACTAGCGGGGGGGCCTAACGGGGAGCTGTTTTTT.

V and J are TRBV5-1 and TRBJ1-1; D is unresolved. V was cut by 0 bases and J by 0 bases, with 6 bases left in between. The CDR3 is made up of 14 amino acids. CDR1 and CDR2 (germline): SGHRS, YFSETQ. For the CDR3, the DNA is TGCGCCAGCAGCTTGGGATACATGAACACTGAAGCTTTCTTT. Protein sequence: CASSLGYMNTEAFF.

The chain recombines TRBV9 with TRBJ2-7; 11 nucleotides line up with TRBD1. The germline V gene encodes CDR1 SGDLS and CDR2 YYNGEE. This CDR3 is built from 16 residues. The J segment lost 6 bases and the V segment lost 0 bases, leaving 8 bases of the junction unmatched. The CDR3 here is CASSVAPGQGAGEQYF. The CDR3 bases are TGTGCCAGCAGCGTAGCTCCTGGACAGGGGGCGGGCGAGCAGTACTTC.

The CDR3 loop reads CASSQTSGVEETQYF. In nucleotides, the CDR3 is TGTGCCAGCAGCCAGACTAGCGGGGTAGAAGAGACCCAGTACTTC. The chain couples TRBV7-8 to TRBJ2-5, with TRBD2 matching over 11 bases. J lost 3 bases, V lost 5 bases, and 5 bases had no gene match. Looked up from germline, CDR1 is SGHVS and CDR2 is FQNEAQ. CDR3 length: 15 residues.

V gene TRBV6-2 or TRBV6-3 combines with J gene TRBJ1-2; possible D gene TRBD1, 6 bases. CDR1 is MNHEY and CDR2 is SVGEGT in the germline V gene. V was clipped by 7 bases and J by 4 bases, with 10 bases between them. This CDR3 region has 12 residues. CDR3 sequence: CASTGEAYGYTF. CDR3 sequence (DNA): TGTGCCAGCACAGGGGAGGCCTATGGCTACACCTTC.

CDR3 protein: CSVWGLNTEAFF. The CDR3 nucleotides read TGCAGCGTTTGGGGGTTGAACACTGAAGCTTTCTTT. The chain couples TRBV29-1 to TRBJ1-1; a weak D match, TRBD1 (5 bases). With 5 bases removed from V and 0 bases from J, the gap between germline ends came to 7 bases. This CDR3 is 12 amino acids long. Germline V lookup: CDR1 SQVTM, CDR2 ANQGSEA.

The sample holds one count of this clonotype. The chain recombines TRBV12-3 or TRBV12-4 with TRBJ2-3; 9 bases are shared with TRBD2. Trimming cost V 6 bases and J 4 bases; bases outside gene matches: 17. The CDR3 length is 18 residues. This CDR3 is CASSPSLLGGGASDTQYF. The CDR3, as DNA: TGTGCCAGCAGCCCTTCCCTTCTGGGCGGGGGGGCATCAGATACGCAGTATTTT.

V gene TRBV5-6 combines with J gene TRBJ2-1, with 12 bases that match TRBD2. Per the germline V gene, CDR1 is SGHDT and CDR2 is YYEEEE. The CDR3 loop spans 18 amino acids. The J segment lost 4 bases and the V segment lost 4 bases, leaving 12 bases of the junction unmatched. The CDR3 sequence is CASSPRVLAGGPYNEQFF. CDR3 in DNA: TGTGCCAGCAGCCCGCGGGTACTAGCGGGGGGTCCATACAATGAGCAGTTCTTC.

The chain couples TRBV20-1 to TRBJ2-7; D is uncertain. CDR1 is DFQATT and CDR2 is SNEGSKA in the germline V gene (reference sequence). Trimming removed 0 bases from V and 4 bases from J, with 1 base in between. CDR3 size: 10 residues. The DNA for the CDR3 is TGCAGTGCTAGAGATTACGAGCAGTACTTC. This translates into CSARDYEQYF.

This sequence joins TRBV6-1 and TRBJ1-5, with D possibly TRBD1 on 5 matching bases. Trimming cost V 5 bases and J 0 bases, with 14 bases left between them. This CDR3 region has 16 residues. From germline, CDR1 is MNHNS and CDR2 SASEGT. CDR3 region: CASSPLPGASNQPQHF. CDR3 nucleotide sequence: TGTGCCAGCAGTCCACTTCCCGGGGCTAGCAATCAGCCCCAGCATTTT.

The chain links TRBV10-3 to TRBJ2-2; no firm D call. CDR3 length: 14 amino acids. Germline V gene lookup returns CDR1 ENHRY and CDR2 SYGVKD. The ends were cut back, 5 bases at V and 5 bases at J, with 12 bases in the middle. This CDR3 reads CAISPRTQTGELFF. CDR3 bases: TGTGCCATCAGTCCTCGGACCCAAACCGGGGAGCTGTTTTTT.

The rearrangement uses TRBV29-1 and TRBJ2-4; D unresolved. The V gene's germline CDR1 is SQVTM and CDR2 ANQGSEA. The CDR3 length is 13 residues. Trimming shortened V by 6 bases and J by 0 bases, and 9 bases separated the two germline ends. The CDR3 DNA is TGCAGCGTATTTGGCCGAGCCAAAAACATTCAGTACTTC. It is translated as CSVFGRAKNIQYF.

Only one count was recorded for this clonotype. The rearrangement uses TRBV29-1 and TRBJ2-3; possible D gene TRBD1, 5 bases. Germline CDR1 SQVTM, CDR2 ANQGSEA. This CDR3 comprises 16 residues. The germline V and J ends were trimmed by 0 bases and 3 bases, with 16 bases remaining between them. CDR3 in DNA: TGCAGCGTTGAAGAAGGGGCGCAGATTATAACAGATACGCAGTATTTT. Encoded protein: CSVEEGAQIITDTQYF.

The rearrangement joins TRBV3-1 to TRBJ2-3; 14 positions agree with TRBD2. V lost 4 bases to trimming and J lost 1 base; unmatched junction nucleotides: 7. Germline assignment: CDR1 LGHDT and CDR2 YNNKEL (reference sequence). The CDR3 is made up of 18 amino acids. DNA of the CDR3: TGTGCCAGCAGCCCCAGACTAGCGGGGGGGGCAGGCACAGATACGCAGTATTTT. It translates to CASSPRLAGGAGTDTQYF.

The CDR3 region is CASSRTYQETQYF. The CDR3, as DNA: TGTGCCAGTTCCCGGACGTACCAAGAGACCCAGTACTTC. The J gene is TRBJ2-5, the V gene TRBV6-2 or TRBV6-3; D is unresolved. The CDR3 runs 13 residues. Germline-derived CDR1 and CDR2 are MNHEY and SVGEGT. Trimming left V 9 bases short and J 0 bases short, with 11 bases between.

J is TRBJ1-6 and V is TRBV5-1; a weak D match, TRBD1 (6 bases). V gave up 4 bases and J gave up 8 bases, with 13 bases separating them. The germline V gene has CDR1 SGHRS and CDR2 YFSETQ. The CDR3 length is 14 residues. CDR3 sequence reads: CASSGGAFDSPLHF. CDR3 sequence (DNA): TGCGCCAGCAGCGGGGGGGCCTTTGATTCACCCCTCCACTTT.

This chain links TRBV20-1 with TRBJ2-3; D ambiguous. This CDR3 spans 11 amino acids. Looked up from germline, CDR1 is DFQATT and CDR2 is SNEGSKA (reference sequence). In nucleotides, the CDR3 is TGCAGCCAAGGCCGCACAGATACGCAGTATTTT. This translates into CSQGRTDTQYF.

This chain connects TRBV15 to TRBJ1-2; TRBD1 aligns across 9 bases. The germline V gene has CDR1 LNHNV and CDR2 YYDKDF (reference sequence). The CDR3 loop spans 16 amino acids. V dropped 4 bases and J dropped 6; count of bases not matched to a gene: 12. The CDR3 protein is CATSNSSGTGNNGYTF. The CDR3 DNA reads as TGTGCCACCAGCAACTCATCCGGGACAGGGAACAATGGCTACACCTTC.

The chain carries TRBV20-1 and TRBJ2-1; tentative D call: TRBD2 (5 bases). The CDR3 is made up of 12 amino acids. Between the trimmed V and J ends, which lost 2 bases and 9 bases, there was a span of 11 bases. Germline CDR1 DFQATT, CDR2 SNEGSKA (reference sequence). The CDR3 protein is CSARSLATEQFF. CDR3 sequence (DNA): TGCAGTGCTAGATCGCTAGCTACTGAGCAGTTCTTC.

V and J are TRBV5-1 and TRBJ2-7, with 7 nucleotides matching TRBD1. The CDR3 spans 15 residues. J lost 2 bases, V lost 2 bases, and 7 bases had no gene match. Germline CDR1 is SGHRS and CDR2 is YFSETQ. The CDR3 reads CASSFLPGQTYEQYF. In DNA, the CDR3 is TGCGCCAGCAGCTTCTTACCGGGACAGACCTACGAGCAGTACTTC.

The chain uses TRBV20-1 and TRBJ2-1; no definite D call. The V end lost 0 bases, the J end lost 0 bases, and 9 bases lay between the germline ends. Germline-derived CDR1 and CDR2 are DFQATT and SNEGSKA (reference sequence). This CDR3 comprises 15 residues. The CDR3 DNA reads as TGCAGTGCTAGAGACAGGCAGAGCTCCTACAATGAGCAGTTCTTC. Its translation: CSARDRQSSYNEQFF.